A selection of T cell receptor beta chains follows, all from one sample in a study of early T cells in non-severe SARS-CoV-2 infection. One entry per CDR3 protein, called by TCRdb with MiXCR from the 5' RACE reads. In the table there are 87,000 or so distinct CDR3 sequences, 13% to 15% of which are singletons. The specimen sequenced was whole blood. These TCRs come from an adult who was a healthcare worker with PCR-confirmed SARS-CoV-2 infection or an uninfected control (not recorded which). Both conserved end residues are part of each CDR3. The D gene is left open where the match is weak. Part of the rows lack a size; the others show once, few, many or a class for expanded clones.

D: TRBD1; J: TRBJ2-7; V: TRBV16; size: NA; CDR3: CASSPPGQFPYEQYF; DNA: TGTGCCAGCAGCCCTCCGGGACAGTTCCCCTACGAGCAGTACTTC
D: TRBD2; J: TRBJ2-1; V: TRBV7-2; size: NA; CDR3: CASSPQRGDYNEQFF; DNA: TGTGCCAGCAGCCCCCAGCGGGGGGACTACAATGAGCAGTTCTTC
D: NA; J: TRBJ1-1; V: TRBV9; size: NA; CDR3: CASSYQDSLTTEAFF; DNA: TGTGCCAGCAGCTATCAAGACAGTCTAACCACTGAAGCTTTCTTT
D: NA; J: TRBJ2-7; V: TRBV28; size: few; CDR3: CASSSTSSSYEQYF; DNA: TGTGCCAGCAGTTCCACGTCTAGCTCCTACGAGCAGTACTTC
D: NA; J: TRBJ2-7; V: TRBV7-9; size: few; CDR3: CASSTGIASYEQYF; DNA: TGTGCCAGCAGTACAGGGATTGCCTCCTACGAGCAGTACTTC
D: TRBD2; J: TRBJ2-1; V: TRBV10-3; size: few; CDR3: CAISESASGGDNEQFF; DNA: TGTGCCATCAGTGAGTCGGCTAGCGGGGGGGACAATGAGCAGTTCTTC
D: NA; J: TRBJ1-4; V: TRBV11-2; size: few; CDR3: CASSSQKGLTNEKLFF; DNA: TGTGCCAGCAGCTCTCAAAAGGGGCTGACTAATGAAAAACTGTTTTTT
D: NA; J: TRBJ2-1; V: TRBV7-2; size: many; CDR3: CASSLALGGANEQFF; DNA: TGTGCCAGCAGCTTAGCGCTGGGCGGGGCCAATGAGCAGTTCTTC
D: TRBD2; J: TRBJ2-7; V: TRBV30; size: NA; CDR3: CAWISGGARQYF; DNA: TGTGCCTGGATAAGCGGGGGGGCCCGGCAGTACTTC
D: NA; J: TRBJ1-5; V: TRBV20-1; size: many; CDR3: CSASGYSNQPQHF; DNA: TGCAGTGCGTCAGGTTATAGCAATCAGCCCCAGCATTTT
D: TRBD2; J: TRBJ2-3; V: TRBV20-1; size: NA; CDR3: CSARDPAGAREDTQYF; DNA: TGCAGTGCTAGAGACCCAGCGGGGGCCCGGGAGGATACGCAGTATTTT
D: NA; J: TRBJ2-7; V: TRBV6-2/TRBV6-3; size: few; CDR3: CANKAAGSYEQYF; DNA: TGTGCCAACAAAGCGGCAGGGTCCTACGAGCAGTACTTC
D: TRBD2; J: TRBJ2-2; V: TRBV4-3; size: NA; CDR3: CASSQEASGDLTGELFF; DNA: TGCGCCAGCAGCCAAGAGGCTAGCGGGGATCTCACCGGGGAGCTGTTTTTT
D: TRBD2; J: TRBJ2-3; V: TRBV20-1; size: few; CDR3: CSFSGESTDTQYF; DNA: TGCAGCTTTAGCGGGGAAAGCACAGATACGCAGTATTTT
D: TRBD1; J: TRBJ2-1; V: TRBV5-1; size: NA; CDR3: CASSLTGTGGREREQFF; DNA: TGCGCCAGCAGCTTGACCGGGACAGGGGGCAGGGAGCGTGAGCAGTTCTTC
D: NA; J: TRBJ2-6; V: TRBV19; size: NA; CDR3: CASSLGQLSGANVLTF; DNA: TGTGCCAGTAGCCTAGGACAGCTCTCTGGGGCCAACGTCCTGACTTTC
D: TRBD2; J: TRBJ2-3; V: TRBV3-1; size: few; CDR3: CASSPGLADTQYF; DNA: TGTGCCAGCAGCCCCGGACTAGCAGATACGCAGTATTTT
D: TRBD1; J: TRBJ2-7; V: TRBV10-3; size: NA; CDR3: CAISDQDRARYEQYF; DNA: TGTGCCATCAGTGATCAGGACAGGGCAAGATACGAGCAGTACTTC
D: NA; J: TRBJ2-3; V: TRBV20-1; size: many; CDR3: CSTPAVGTDTQYF; DNA: TGCAGTACCCCGGCGGTCGGCACAGATACGCAGTATTTT
D: TRBD2; J: TRBJ2-3; V: TRBV18; size: few; CDR3: CASSPPGGEADTQYF; DNA: TGTGCCAGCTCACCACCGGGAGGGGAGGCAGATACGCAGTATTTT
D: TRBD2; J: TRBJ2-1; V: TRBV5-6; size: NA; CDR3: CASSLAGAGTEQFF; DNA: TGTGCCAGCAGCTTAGCGGGGGCCGGGACTGAGCAGTTCTTC
D: TRBD1; J: TRBJ1-1; V: TRBV18; size: few; CDR3: CASSPRTGREGTEAFF; DNA: TGTGCCAGCTCACCCCGGACAGGGAGGGAAGGCACTGAAGCTTTCTTT
D: NA; J: TRBJ1-2; V: TRBV14; size: many; CDR3: CASSQDLRLNYGYTF; DNA: TGTGCCAGCAGCCAAGATTTGCGGTTAAACTATGGCTACACCTTC